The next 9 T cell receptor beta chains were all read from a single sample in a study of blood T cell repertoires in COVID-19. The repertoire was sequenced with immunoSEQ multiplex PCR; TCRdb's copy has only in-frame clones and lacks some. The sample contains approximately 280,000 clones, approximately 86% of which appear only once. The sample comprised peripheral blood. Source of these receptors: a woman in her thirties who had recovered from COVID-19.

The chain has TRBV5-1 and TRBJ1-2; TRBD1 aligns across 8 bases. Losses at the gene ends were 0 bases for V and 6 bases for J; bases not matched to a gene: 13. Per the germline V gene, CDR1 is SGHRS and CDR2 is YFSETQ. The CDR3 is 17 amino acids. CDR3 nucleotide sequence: TGCGCCAGCAGCTTGGAGCAGGGGGCGCTTGGTGAGCATGGCTACACCTTC. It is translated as CASSLEQGALGEHGYTF.

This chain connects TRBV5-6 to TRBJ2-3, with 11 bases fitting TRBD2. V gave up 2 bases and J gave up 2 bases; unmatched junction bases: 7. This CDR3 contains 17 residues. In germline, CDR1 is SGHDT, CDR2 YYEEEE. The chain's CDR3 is CASSLTATSGDTDTQYF. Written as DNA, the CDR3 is TGTGCCAGCAGCTTAACTGCGACTAGCGGGGACACAGATACGCAGTATTTT. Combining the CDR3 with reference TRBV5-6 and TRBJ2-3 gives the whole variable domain DAGVTQSPTHLIKTRGQQVTLRCSPKSGHDTVSWYQQALGQGPQFIFQYYEEEERQRGNFPDRFSGHQFPNYSSELNVNALLLGDSALYLCASSLTATSGDTDTQYFGPGTRLTVL.

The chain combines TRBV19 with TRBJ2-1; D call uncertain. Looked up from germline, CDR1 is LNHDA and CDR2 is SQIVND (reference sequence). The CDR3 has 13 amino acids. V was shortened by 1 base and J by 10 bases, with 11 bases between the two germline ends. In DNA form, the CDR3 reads TGTGCCAGTAGTATAGTTCTCCAAAGCGAGCAGTTCTTC. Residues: CASSIVLQSEQFF.

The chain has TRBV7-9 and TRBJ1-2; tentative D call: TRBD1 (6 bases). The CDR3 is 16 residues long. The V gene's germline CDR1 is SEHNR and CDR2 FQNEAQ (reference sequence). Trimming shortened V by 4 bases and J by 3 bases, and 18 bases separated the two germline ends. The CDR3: CASSSGHPDSHYGYTF. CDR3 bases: TGTGCCAGCAGCTCAGGCCACCCGGACAGCCACTATGGCTACACCTTC.

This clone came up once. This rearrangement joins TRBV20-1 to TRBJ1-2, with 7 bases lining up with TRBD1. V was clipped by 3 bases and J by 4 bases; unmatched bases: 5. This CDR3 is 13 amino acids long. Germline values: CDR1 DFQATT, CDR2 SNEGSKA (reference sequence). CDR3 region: CSASEGASYGYTF. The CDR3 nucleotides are TGCAGTGCTAGTGAGGGGGCGAGCTATGGCTACACCTTC.

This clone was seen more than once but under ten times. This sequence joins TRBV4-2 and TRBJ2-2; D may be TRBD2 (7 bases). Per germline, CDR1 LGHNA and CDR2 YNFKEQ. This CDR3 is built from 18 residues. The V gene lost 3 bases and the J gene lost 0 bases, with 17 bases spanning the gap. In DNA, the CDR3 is TGTGCCAGCAGCCACGAATATATCGGGGGGCCGAACACCGGGGAGCTGTTTTTT. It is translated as CASSHEYIGGPNTGELFF.

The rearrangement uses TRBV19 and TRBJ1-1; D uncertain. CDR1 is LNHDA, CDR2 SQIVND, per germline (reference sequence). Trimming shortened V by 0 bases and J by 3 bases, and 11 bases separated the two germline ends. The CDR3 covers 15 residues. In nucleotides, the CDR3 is TGTGCCAGTAGTATAGAGGGGAGAGGACACACTGAAGCTTTCTTT. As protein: CASSIEGRGHTEAFF.

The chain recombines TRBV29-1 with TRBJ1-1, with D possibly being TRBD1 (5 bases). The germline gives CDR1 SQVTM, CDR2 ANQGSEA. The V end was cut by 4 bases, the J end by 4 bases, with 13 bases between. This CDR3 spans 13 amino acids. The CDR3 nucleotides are TGCAGCGTTGCAAGGGGCCCTTCCACTGAAGCTTTCTTT. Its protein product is CSVARGPSTEAFF.

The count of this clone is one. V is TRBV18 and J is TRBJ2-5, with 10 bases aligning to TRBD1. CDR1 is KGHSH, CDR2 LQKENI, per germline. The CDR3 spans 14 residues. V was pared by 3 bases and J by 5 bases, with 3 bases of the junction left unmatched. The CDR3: CASSPGQGSETQYF. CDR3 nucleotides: TGTGCCAGCTCACCGGGACAGGGGTCGGAGACCCAGTACTTC.